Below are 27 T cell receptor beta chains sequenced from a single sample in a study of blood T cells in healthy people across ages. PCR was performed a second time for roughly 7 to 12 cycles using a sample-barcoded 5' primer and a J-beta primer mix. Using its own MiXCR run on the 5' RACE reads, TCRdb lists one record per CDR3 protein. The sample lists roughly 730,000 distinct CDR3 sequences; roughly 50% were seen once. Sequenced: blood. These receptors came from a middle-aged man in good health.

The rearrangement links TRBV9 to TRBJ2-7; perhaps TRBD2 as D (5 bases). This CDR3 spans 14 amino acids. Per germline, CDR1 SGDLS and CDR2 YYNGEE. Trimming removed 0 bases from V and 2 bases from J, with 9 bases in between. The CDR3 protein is CASSVGEWAYEQYF. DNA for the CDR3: TGTGCCAGCAGCGTAGGGGAGTGGGCCTACGAGCAGTACTTC.

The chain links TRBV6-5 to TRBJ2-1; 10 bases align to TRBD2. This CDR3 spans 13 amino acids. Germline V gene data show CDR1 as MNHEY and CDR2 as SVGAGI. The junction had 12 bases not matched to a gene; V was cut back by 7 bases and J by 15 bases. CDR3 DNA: TGTGCCAGCATGCCTAGCGGGAGTCTGACCCGGTTCTTC. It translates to CASMPSGSLTRFF.

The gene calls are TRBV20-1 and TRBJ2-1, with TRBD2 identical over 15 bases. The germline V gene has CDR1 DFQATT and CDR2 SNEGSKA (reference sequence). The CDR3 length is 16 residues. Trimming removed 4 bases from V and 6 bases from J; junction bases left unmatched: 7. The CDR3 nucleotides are TGCAGTGCTAAGCCGGGACTAGCGGGGGGTAGCAATGAGCAGTTCTTC. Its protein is CSAKPGLAGGSNEQFF.

CDR3: CASSLDPSEKLFF. The CDR3 DNA follows: TGTGCCAGCAGCTTAGATCCGAGTGAAAAACTGTTTTTT. This chain links TRBV7-3 with TRBJ1-4; D remains unclear. The CDR3 is 13 residues long. Germline V gene sequence: CDR1 SGHTA, CDR2 FQGTGA. V gave up 2 bases and J gave up 7 bases, with 8 bases separating them.

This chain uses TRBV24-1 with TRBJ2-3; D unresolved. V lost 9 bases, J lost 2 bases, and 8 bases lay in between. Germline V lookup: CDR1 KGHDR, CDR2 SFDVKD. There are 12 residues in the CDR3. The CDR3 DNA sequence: TGTGCCACCCCCGGCACCACAGATACGCAGTATTTT. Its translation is CATPGTTDTQYF.

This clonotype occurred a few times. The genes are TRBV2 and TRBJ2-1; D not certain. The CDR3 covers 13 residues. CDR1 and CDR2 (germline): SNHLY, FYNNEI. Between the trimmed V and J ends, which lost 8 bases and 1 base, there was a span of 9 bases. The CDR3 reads CASLPGSYNEQFF. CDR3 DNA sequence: TGTGCCAGCCTACCTGGTTCCTACAATGAGCAGTTCTTC.

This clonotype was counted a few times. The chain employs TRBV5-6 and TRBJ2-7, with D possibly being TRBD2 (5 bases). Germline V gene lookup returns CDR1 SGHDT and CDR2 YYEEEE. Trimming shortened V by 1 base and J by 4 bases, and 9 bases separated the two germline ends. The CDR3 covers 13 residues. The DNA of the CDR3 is TGTGCCAGCAGCTTGTCTCGGGATTACGAGCAGTACTTC. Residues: CASSLSRDYEQYF.

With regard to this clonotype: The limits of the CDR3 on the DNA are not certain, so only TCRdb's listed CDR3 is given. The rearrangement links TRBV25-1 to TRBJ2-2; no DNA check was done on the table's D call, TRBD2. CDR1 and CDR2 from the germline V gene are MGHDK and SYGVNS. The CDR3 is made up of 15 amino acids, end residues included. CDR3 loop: CASSEQGLRAGELFF.

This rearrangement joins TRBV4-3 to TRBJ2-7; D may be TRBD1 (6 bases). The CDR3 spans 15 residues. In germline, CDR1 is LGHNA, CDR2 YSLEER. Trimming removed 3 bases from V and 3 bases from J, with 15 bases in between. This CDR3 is CASSQLLRGGYEQYF. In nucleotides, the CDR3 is TGCGCCAGCAGCCAGCTCCTCAGGGGTGGCTACGAGCAGTACTTC.

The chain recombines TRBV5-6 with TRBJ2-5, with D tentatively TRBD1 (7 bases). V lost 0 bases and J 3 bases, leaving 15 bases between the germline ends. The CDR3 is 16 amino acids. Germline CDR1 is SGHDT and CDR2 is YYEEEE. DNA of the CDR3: TGTGCCAGCAGCTTGGCCGTTGGAGGGGGCGAAGAGACCCAGTACTTC. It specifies CASSLAVGGGEETQYF.

The chain's CDR3 is CSGTLGGNYGYTF. The CDR3 region has the DNA TGCAGCGGAACGCTGGGGGGAAATTATGGCTACACCTTC. The chain uses TRBV29-1 and TRBJ1-2, with a weak D call TRBD1 (5 bases). The CDR3 loop spans 13 amino acids. The V end lost 7 bases, the J end lost 5 bases, and 17 bases lay between the germline ends. Germline values: CDR1 SQVTM, CDR2 ANQGSEA.

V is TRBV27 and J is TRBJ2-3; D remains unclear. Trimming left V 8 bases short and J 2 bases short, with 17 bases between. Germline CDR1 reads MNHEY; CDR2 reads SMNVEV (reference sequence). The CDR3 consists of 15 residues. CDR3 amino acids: CASGVRSLDTDTQYF. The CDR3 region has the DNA TGTGCCAGCGGGGTTAGGTCCCTTGACACAGATACGCAGTATTTT.

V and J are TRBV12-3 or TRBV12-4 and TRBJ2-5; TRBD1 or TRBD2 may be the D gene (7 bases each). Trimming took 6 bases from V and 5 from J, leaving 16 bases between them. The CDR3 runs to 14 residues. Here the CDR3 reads CASSPGGDWETQYF. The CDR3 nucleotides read TGTGCCAGCAGCCCAGGGGGGGATTGGGAGACCCAGTACTTC.

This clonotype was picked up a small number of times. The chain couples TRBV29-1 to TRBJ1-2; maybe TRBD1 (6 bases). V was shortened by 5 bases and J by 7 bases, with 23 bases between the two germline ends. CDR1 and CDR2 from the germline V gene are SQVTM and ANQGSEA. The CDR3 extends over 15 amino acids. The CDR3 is CSVRVAGGWGAGYTF. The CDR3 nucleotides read TGCAGCGTTCGTGTTGCTGGGGGGTGGGGGGCTGGCTACACCTTC.

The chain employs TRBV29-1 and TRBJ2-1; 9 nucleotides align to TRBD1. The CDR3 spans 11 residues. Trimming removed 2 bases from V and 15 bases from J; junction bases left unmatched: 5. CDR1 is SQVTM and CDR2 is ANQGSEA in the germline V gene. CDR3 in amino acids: CSVEMGGQGFF. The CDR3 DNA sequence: TGCAGCGTTGAAATGGGGGGACAGGGGTTCTTC.

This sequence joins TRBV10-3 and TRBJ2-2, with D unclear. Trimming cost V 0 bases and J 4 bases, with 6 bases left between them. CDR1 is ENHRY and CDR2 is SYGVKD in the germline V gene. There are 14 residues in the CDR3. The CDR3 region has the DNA TGTGCCATCAGTGAGTCGCGGCTCACCGGGGAGCTGTTTTTT. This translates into CAISESRLTGELFF.

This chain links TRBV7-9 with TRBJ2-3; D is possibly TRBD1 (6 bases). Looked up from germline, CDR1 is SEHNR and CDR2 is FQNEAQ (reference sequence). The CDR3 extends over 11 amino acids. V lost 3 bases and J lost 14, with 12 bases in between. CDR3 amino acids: CASSLGHGAYF. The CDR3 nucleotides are TGTGCCAGCAGCTTGGGACATGGAGCGTATTTT.

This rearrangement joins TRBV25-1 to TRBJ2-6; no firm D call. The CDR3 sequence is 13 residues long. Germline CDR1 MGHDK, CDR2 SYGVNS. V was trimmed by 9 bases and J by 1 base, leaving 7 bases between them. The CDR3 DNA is TGTGCCAGTATTAAATCTGGGGCCAACGTCCTGACTTTC. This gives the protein CASIKSGANVLTF.

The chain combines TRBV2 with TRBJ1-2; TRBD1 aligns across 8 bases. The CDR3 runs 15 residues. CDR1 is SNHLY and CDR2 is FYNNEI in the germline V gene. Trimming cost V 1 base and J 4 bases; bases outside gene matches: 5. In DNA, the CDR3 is TGTGCCAGCAGTGAAGTGGGGACAGGACGCTATGGCTACACCTTC. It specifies CASSEVGTGRYGYTF.

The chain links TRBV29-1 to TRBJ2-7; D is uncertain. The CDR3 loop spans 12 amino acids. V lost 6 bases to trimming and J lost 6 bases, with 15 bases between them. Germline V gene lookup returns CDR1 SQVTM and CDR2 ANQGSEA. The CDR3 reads CSVGLGDTEQYF. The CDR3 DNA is TGCAGCGTCGGGCTAGGTGACACCGAGCAGTACTTC.

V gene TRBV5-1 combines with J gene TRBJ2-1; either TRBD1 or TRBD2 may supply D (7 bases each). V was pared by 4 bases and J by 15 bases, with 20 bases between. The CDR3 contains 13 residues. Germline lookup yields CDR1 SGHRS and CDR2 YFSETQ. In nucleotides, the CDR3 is TGCGCCAGCAGCCCCTTAGTAGACAGGGAGGGGTTCTTC. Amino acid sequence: CASSPLVDREGFF.

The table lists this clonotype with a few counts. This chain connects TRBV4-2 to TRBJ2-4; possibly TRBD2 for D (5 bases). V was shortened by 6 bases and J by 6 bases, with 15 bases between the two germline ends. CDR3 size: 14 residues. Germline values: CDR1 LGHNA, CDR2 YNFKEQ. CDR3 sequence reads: CASRNDRSGNIQYF. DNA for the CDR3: TGTGCCAGCAGAAACGACCGGAGCGGAAACATTCAGTACTTC.

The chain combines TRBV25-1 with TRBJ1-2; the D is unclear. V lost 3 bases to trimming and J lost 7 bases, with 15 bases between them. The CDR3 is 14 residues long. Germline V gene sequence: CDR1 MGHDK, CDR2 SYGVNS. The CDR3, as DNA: TGTGCCAGCAGTGATCCGGGTATAGAGCGTGGCTACACCTTC. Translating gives CASSDPGIERGYTF.

The CDR3 DNA sequence: TGTGCCAGCAGTTTATCGGGGGCCAGAGTACTGATCTCTGGGGCCAACGTCCTGACTTTC. It codes for CASSLSGARVLISGANVLTF. V and J are TRBV27 and TRBJ2-6; a possible D gene is TRBD1 (6 bases). Deletions cut 0 bases from V and 0 bases from J, with 18 bases between. Germline-derived CDR1 and CDR2 are MNHEY and SMNVEV (reference sequence). This CDR3 region has 20 residues.

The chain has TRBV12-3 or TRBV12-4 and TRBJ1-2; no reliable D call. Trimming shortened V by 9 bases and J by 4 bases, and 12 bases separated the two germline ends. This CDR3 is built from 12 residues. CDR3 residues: CASLMGIYGYTF. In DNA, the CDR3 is TGTGCCAGTCTCATGGGCATCTATGGCTACACCTTC.

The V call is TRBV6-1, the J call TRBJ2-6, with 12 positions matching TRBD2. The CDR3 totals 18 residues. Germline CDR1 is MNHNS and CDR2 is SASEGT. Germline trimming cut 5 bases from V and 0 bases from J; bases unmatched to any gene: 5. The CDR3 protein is CASSPRLAGVSGANVLTF. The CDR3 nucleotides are TGTGCCAGCAGTCCACGACTAGCGGGGGTCTCTGGGGCCAACGTCCTGACTTTC.

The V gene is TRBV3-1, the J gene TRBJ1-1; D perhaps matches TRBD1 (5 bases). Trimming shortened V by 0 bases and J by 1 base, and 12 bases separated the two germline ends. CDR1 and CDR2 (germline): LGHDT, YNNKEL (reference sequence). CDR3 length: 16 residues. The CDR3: CASSQERGTTNTEAFF. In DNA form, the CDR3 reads TGTGCCAGCAGCCAAGAGAGGGGCACAACGAACACTGAAGCTTTCTTT.